This T cell receptor beta chain was sequenced in a study of blood T cell repertoires in COVID-19. Study background: Sites across the United States, Italy and Spain contributed samples from acute and convalescent COVID-19. From T cells, B-cell-depleted T cells, or PBMCs came the material, which was cDNA or gDNA.

This clone turned up a few times. Method: immunoSEQ multiplex PCR; TCRdb's copy keeps in-frame clones and lacks some. The top ten clones hold about 10% of a sample with roughly 330,000 clones, approximately 90% of them seen once. The germline V and J ends were trimmed by 4 bases and 3 bases, with 12 bases remaining between them. The germline V gene encodes CDR1 MNHEY and CDR2 SMNVEV (reference sequence). The CDR3 is made up of 14 amino acids. The study recruited people aged 18 to 89 years across approximately 24 US areas. Before being deemed recovered, Cohort 3 donors had two negative PCRs, clearance, or symptom resolution.

The TCR sequence derives from a woman aged 18-30 years who had recovered from COVID-19. The V and J genes are TRBV27 and TRBJ1-1, with TRBD1 as a possible D gene (5 bases). The material sequenced was PBMCs or T cells enriched from blood (not recorded which). DNA for the CDR3: TGTGCCAGCAGTTCTGGACGGGGGGACACTGAAGCTTTCTTT. This sequence encodes CASSSGRGDTEAFF.